The entry below describes one T cell receptor beta chain. Its matching antigen is unknown. Sequencing used immunoSEQ version 4 in survey mode. The data were produced by immunoSEQ multiplex PCR, yet TCRdb's version contains in-frame clones alone and is incomplete. The sample gives tens of thousands of clones, just under 90% of which show up once; over 3% is in the top ten. Nonspecific anti-CD3/anti-CD28 bead stimulation represents the broad CD4+ T cell repertoire. Sorting of responding CD4+ T cells relied on upregulated CD40 ligand together with CD69. This CDR3 spans 17 amino acids. The germline V gene has CDR1 SGHNT and CDR2 YYREEE (reference sequence). Losses at the gene ends were 7 bases for V and 7 bases for J; bases not matched to a gene: 20. These data are taken from a study of persistence of HIV-infected CD4 T cells. For the study at large: Donors had been on suppressive ART for a median of 8 years.

The genes are TRBV5-4 and TRBJ2-1; 7 bases map to TRBD2. The clonotype was recovered from an adult woman with HIV who was CMV-seropositive. The sample here was CD4+ T cells sorted from PBMCs after roughly 18-hour stimulation, taken from a patient who received antiretroviral therapy. This CDR3 is CASSTQLLAGAGNEQFF. Written as DNA, the CDR3 is TGTGCCAGCTCAACACAGTTACTAGCCGGAGCGGGAAATGAGCAGTTCTTC.